These 23 T cell receptor beta chains came from one sample sequenced in a study of cytomegalovirus exposure and HLA in healthy donors. The PCR used 60 Vbeta and 13 Jbeta primers. Assay used: immunoSEQ multiplex PCR; TCRdb lists only in-frame clones, some missing. The data contain more than 150,000 clones, 80% to 85% of them singletons. Source material: PBMCs. Every receptor here comes from a boy between 2 and 15 years old in good health and CMV-seronegative.

The V gene is TRBV27, the J gene TRBJ2-1; tentative D call: TRBD2 (6 bases). This CDR3 is built from 16 residues. With 2 bases removed from V and 5 bases from J, the gap between germline ends came to 16 bases. Germline V gene lookup returns CDR1 MNHEY and CDR2 SMNVEV (reference sequence). For the CDR3, the DNA is TGTGCCAGCAGTTTACAAAAAGGGAGGAAGCACAATGAGCAGTTCTTC. It is translated as CASSLQKGRKHNEQFF.

V gene TRBV9 combines with J gene TRBJ2-1, with 7 bases lining up with TRBD2. This CDR3 contains 15 residues. Trimming took 3 bases from V and 8 from J; bases not matched to a gene: 11. Germline V gene lookup returns CDR1 SGDLS and CDR2 YYNGEE. The CDR3 coding sequence is TGTGCCAGCAGCGCCTTGAGCGGGGTTGCGGATGAGCAGTTCTTC. Translation: CASSALSGVADEQFF.

The genes are TRBV19 and TRBJ2-3, with D hard to call. This CDR3 is 11 amino acids long. CDR1 is LNHDA, CDR2 SQIVND, per germline (reference sequence). Trimming took 5 bases from V and 7 from J, leaving 7 bases between them. The CDR3 sequence is CASSPGNTQYF. CDR3 nucleotide sequence: TGTGCCAGTAGTCCGGGTAATACGCAGTATTTT.

This rearrangement joins TRBV7-3 to TRBJ2-1; 14 positions match TRBD2. The length of the CDR3 is 14 residues. Germline assignment: CDR1 SGHTA and CDR2 FQGTGA. Trimming took 5 bases from V and 9 from J; bases not matched to a gene: 3. The CDR3 DNA follows: TGTGCCAGCAGCGGGACTAGCGGGAGTAGTGAGCAGTTCTTC. This sequence encodes CASSGTSGSSEQFF.

The genes are TRBV5-1 and TRBJ2-1; D gene ambiguous. V was cut by 0 bases and J by 9 bases, with 10 bases left in between. The CDR3 covers 13 residues. CDR1 SGHRS and CDR2 YFSETQ come from the germline V gene. CDR3 loop: CASSLAATTEQFF. The DNA of the CDR3 is TGCGCCAGCAGCTTGGCCGCAACTACTGAGCAGTTCTTC.

This clone is a singleton in its sample. The J gene is TRBJ2-7, the V gene TRBV18, with D perhaps TRBD1 (6 bases). Trimming cost V 5 bases and J 4 bases, with 24 bases left between them. Germline V gives CDR1 KGHSH, CDR2 LQKENI. CDR3 length: 17 residues. The CDR3 nucleotides are TGTGCCAGCTCATCTGGTCCTACAGGGCCGAACCTGTACGAGCAGTACTTC. Its translation: CASSSGPTGPNLYEQYF. Filled out from reference TRBV18 and TRBJ2-7, the complete variable domain reads NAGVMQNPRHLVRRRGQEARLRCSPMKGHSHVYWYRQLPEEGLKFMVYLQKENIIDESGMPKERFSAEFPKEGPSILRIQQVVRGDSAAYFCASSSGPTGPNLYEQYFGPGTRLTVT.

The V call is TRBV9, the J call TRBJ2-5; 9 nucleotides agree with TRBD2. This CDR3 contains 15 residues. The V and J ends lost 4 bases and 5 bases, in that order; junction bases with no gene match: 9. The germline gives CDR1 SGDLS, CDR2 YYNGEE. CDR3 region: CASSLTGTSWETQYF. CDR3 DNA: TGTGCCAGCAGCTTAACCGGGACTAGCTGGGAGACCCAGTACTTC.

The rearrangement uses TRBV20-1 and TRBJ2-3; no firm D call. The length of the CDR3 is 10 residues. V lost 6 bases and J 6 bases, leaving 7 bases between the germline ends. Per the germline V gene, CDR1 is DFQATT and CDR2 is SNEGSKA (reference sequence). The CDR3 here is CSAQADTQYF. CDR3 sequence (DNA): TGCAGTGCCCAAGCGGATACGCAGTATTTT.

This rearrangement joins TRBV25-1 to TRBJ2-5, with 9 bases that match TRBD1. With V trimmed by 6 bases and J by 5 bases, 10 bases remained unmatched. The CDR3 sequence is 15 residues long. Per the germline V gene, CDR1 is MGHDK and CDR2 is SYGVNS. The CDR3 region is CASRVGTGLWETQYF. The DNA of the CDR3 is TGTGCCAGCAGGGTGGGGACAGGGCTGTGGGAGACCCAGTACTTC.

The CDR3 nucleotides are TGCGCCAGCAGCTTTATAAGGGGAGGGAACACTGAAGCTTTCTTT. Translation: CASSFIRGGNTEAFF. V gene TRBV5-1 combines with J gene TRBJ1-1, with D possibly being TRBD1 (5 bases). This CDR3 has 15 residues. The ends were cut back, 2 bases at V and 1 base at J, with 12 bases in the middle. CDR1 is SGHRS and CDR2 is YFSETQ in the germline V gene.

The J gene is TRBJ2-5, the V gene TRBV4-1; TRBD1 matches at 10 bases. V trimming: 6 bases; J trimming: 5 bases; junction bases outside the gene matches: 21. The CDR3 is made up of 19 amino acids. Germline V gene lookup returns CDR1 MGHRA and CDR2 YSYEKL. CDR3 bases: TGCGCCAGCAGAGGATTTAGGACAGGGGGAGCGAAGGGGGGGGAGACCCAGTACTTC. Translation gives CASRGFRTGGAKGGETQYF.

The chain uses TRBV16 and TRBJ2-7, with 12 bases fitting TRBD2. There are 17 residues in the CDR3. CDR1 and CDR2 (germline): KGHSY, FQNENV. With 3 bases clipped from V and 3 bases from J, the junction kept 9 bases outside the gene matches. CDR3 in amino acids: CASSHFTSGRHFYEQYF. The CDR3 region has the DNA TGTGCCAGCAGCCATTTTACTAGCGGGAGGCACTTCTACGAGCAGTACTTC. The full variable domain, rest sourced from reference TRBV16 and TRBJ2-7, is GEEVAQTPKHLVRGEGQKAKLYCAPIKGHSYVFWYQQVLKNEFKFLISFQNENVFDETGMPKERFSAKCLPNSPCSLEIQATKLEDSAVYFCASSHFTSGRHFYEQYFGPGTRLTVT.

This clone was picked up one time. The rearrangement joins TRBV5-4 to TRBJ2-7; D is possibly TRBD2 (5 bases). The CDR3 length is 13 residues. Trimming stripped 1 base from V and 7 bases from J, with 12 bases between. Germline V gene lookup returns CDR1 SGHNT and CDR2 YYREEE (reference sequence). CDR3 in amino acids: CASSLPAGGEQYF. CDR3 bases: TGTGCCAGCAGCTTGCCGGCAGGCGGGGAGCAGTACTTC.

The chain joins TRBV18 to TRBJ1-2, with 11 bases fitting TRBD1. V lost 0 bases and J lost 8; bases outside the gene matches: 5. In germline, CDR1 is KGHSH, CDR2 LQKENI. This CDR3 has 15 residues. CDR3 region: CASSPPGQGALGYTF. The CDR3 DNA is TGTGCCAGCTCACCACCCGGACAGGGGGCGTTAGGCTACACCTTC.

This clone is a singleton in its sample. The V and J genes are TRBV14 and TRBJ2-2; maybe TRBD2 (5 bases). V lost 4 bases and J 2 bases, leaving 14 bases between the germline ends. This CDR3 spans 16 amino acids. The V gene's germline CDR1 is SGHDN and CDR2 FVKESK. The CDR3 DNA sequence: TGTGCCAGCAGCCGCGGGTCGGGTGTTAACACCGGGGAGCTGTTTTTT. Amino acid sequence: CASSRGSGVNTGELFF.

This rearrangement joins TRBV4-1 to TRBJ2-2, with 11 nucleotides matching TRBD1. Germline V CDR1 and CDR2: MGHRA, YSYEKL. The CDR3 extends over 17 amino acids. J was trimmed by 6 bases and V by 0 bases; bases with no gene match: 6. CDR3 sequence reads: CASSQEYGQGAAGELFF. The CDR3, as DNA: TGCGCCAGCAGCCAAGAATACGGACAGGGGGCCGCCGGGGAGCTGTTTTTT.

This clone was seen only once. This chain uses TRBV5-1 with TRBJ2-7, with a tentative D call TRBD1 (5 bases). CDR1 and CDR2 (germline): SGHRS, YFSETQ. The CDR3 consists of 14 residues. Trimming left V 0 bases short and J 4 bases short, with 11 bases between. CDR3 in DNA: TGCGCCAGCAGCTTGGAGGTCAGGGAATACGAGCAGTACTTC. The encoded protein is CASSLEVREYEQYF.

The gene calls are TRBV6-5 and TRBJ2-1; 7 bases fit TRBD1. The CDR3 is 15 residues long. V lost 6 bases, J lost 4 bases, and 9 bases stayed unmatched. Germline CDR1 reads MNHEY; CDR2 reads SVGAGI. CDR3 loop: CASRPTGSRYNEQFF. The CDR3 region has the DNA TGTGCCAGCAGACCGACAGGGAGTAGGTACAATGAGCAGTTCTTC.

This chain's CDR3 is CASGLAGLGNTIYF. CDR3 coding DNA: TGTGCTAGTGGTTTGGCGGGACTTGGAAACACCATATATTTT. The chain is built from TRBV12-5 and TRBJ1-3, with D possibly TRBD1 on 5 matching bases. The CDR3 length is 14 residues. Germline V gives CDR1 LGHNT, CDR2 FRNRAP. With 1 base removed from V and 3 bases from J, the gap between germline ends came to 7 bases.

In regard to this clone: The junction and the germline gene differ at one end; a read error may be behind it. The sample has other DNA sequences that encode this CDR3 too. The V and J genes are TRBV5-6 and TRBJ1-1, with 9 bases fitting TRBD1. From germline, CDR1 is SGHDT and CDR2 YYEEEE. The CDR3 is 17 amino acids. DNA of the CDR3: TGTGCCAGCAGCTTAGGACAGGGGCTACTAATGAACACCGAAGCTTTCTTT. It translates to CASSLGQGLLMNTEAFF.

J is TRBJ2-1 and V is TRBV5-1, with D possibly TRBD2 on 6 matching bases. Between the trimmed V and J ends, which lost 3 bases and 6 bases, there was a span of 13 bases. Germline assignment: CDR1 SGHRS and CDR2 YFSETQ. The CDR3 has 14 residues. The CDR3 DNA is TGCGCCAGCAGCTCCCGGACTATCTCCAATGAGCAGTTCTTC. This encodes CASSSRTISNEQFF.

The chain links TRBV13 to TRBJ1-5; tentatively, D is TRBD1 (6 bases). This CDR3 contains 14 residues. Trimming cost V 2 bases and J 7 bases, with 12 bases left between them. CDR1 PRHDT and CDR2 FYEKMQ come from the germline V gene (reference sequence). The CDR3 loop is CASSLRGAGQPQHF. The CDR3 DNA reads as TGTGCCAGCAGCTTACGGGGGGCTGGGCAGCCCCAGCATTTT. Complete variable domain (other parts from reference TRBV13 and TRBJ1-5): AAGVIQSPRHLIKEKRETATLKCYPIPRHDTVYWYQQGPGQDPQFLISFYEKMQSDKGSIPDRFSAQQFSDYHSELNMSSLELGDSALYFCASSLRGAGQPQHFGDGTRLSIL.

Only one count was recorded for this clone. The chain joins TRBV19 to TRBJ2-3; 13 bases agree with TRBD2. From germline, CDR1 is LNHDA and CDR2 SQIVND (reference sequence). The CDR3 is 18 amino acids. The ends lost 7 bases at V and 1 base at J; junction bases unmatched: 11. The CDR3 spells CASTMGTSGDIRTDTQYF. Written as DNA, the CDR3 is TGTGCCAGTACCATGGGGACTAGCGGGGATATTCGCACAGATACGCAGTATTTT.